The 11 T cell receptor beta chains listed next were all sequenced from one sample in a study of response to subunit inactivated influenza vaccine (dated by TCRdb to the late 2010s). Library generation was performed with RT-PCR. Sequencing used an Illumina HiSeq 2500. The public sequencing data were trimmed at Q25 with fastp and processed into clonotypes with MiXCR by TCRdb, which kept only in-frame beta chains. For every CDR3 protein sequence, its rows merge into one entry that carries the most common genes and DNA. This sample comprises 610,000 or so distinct CDR3 sequences, 14% of them detected only once. The ten largest clonotypes hold over 8.5% of the sample. The starting material was PBMCs from blood, obtained approximately 13 days after vaccination. These receptors all stem from a man in his forties or fifties who received an inactivated influenza vaccine. Donor details come from another sample of the same person, matched by shared clones.

The chain couples TRBV7-9 to TRBJ2-5, with 9 nucleotides matching TRBD2. Germline assignment: CDR1 SEHNR and CDR2 FQNEAQ (reference sequence). This CDR3 region has 15 residues. The V gene end was trimmed by 3 bases and the J gene end by 1 base; junction bases not matched to a gene: 3. The CDR3 DNA reads TGTGCCAGCAGCTTTCTAGCGGGGAGCCAAGAGACCCAGTACTTC. This gives the protein CASSFLAGSQETQYF.

The V gene is TRBV7-2, the J gene TRBJ2-3, with unresolved D. V lost 5 bases and J 0 bases, leaving 6 bases between the germline ends. Germline V gene lookup returns CDR1 SGHTA and CDR2 FQGNSA. There are 13 residues in the CDR3. The CDR3 spells CASSHTSTDTQYF. CDR3 sequence (DNA): TGTGCCAGCAGCCACACTAGCACAGATACGCAGTATTTT.

This clonotype has only a few counts. The V call is TRBV10-3, the J call TRBJ2-2, with unresolved D. The germline gives CDR1 ENHRY, CDR2 SYGVKD. This CDR3 spans 13 amino acids. V lost 6 bases, J lost 3 bases, and 8 bases lay in between. The CDR3 DNA reads as TGTGCCATCAGCGGAACTCACACCGGGGAGCTGTTTTTT. It is translated as CAISGTHTGELFF.

This clonotype was observed a few times. This chain joins TRBV20-1 and TRBJ2-3; D not certain. Deletions cut 2 bases from V and 0 bases from J, with 12 bases between. Germline lookup yields CDR1 DFQATT and CDR2 SNEGSKA (reference sequence). This CDR3 has 15 amino acids. The CDR3 DNA sequence: TGCAGTGCTAGAAACCCGACCTCTAGCACAGATACGCAGTATTTT. Translating it yields CSARNPTSSTDTQYF.

The chain links TRBV10-3 to TRBJ2-2; D not certain. Germline assignment: CDR1 ENHRY and CDR2 SYGVKD. Trimming took 7 bases from V and 0 from J, leaving 9 bases between them. The length of the CDR3 is 14 residues. The CDR3 sequence is CAINSRTNTGELFF. CDR3 DNA: TGTGCCATCAATAGCAGAACGAACACCGGGGAGCTGTTTTTT.

This chain connects TRBV29-1 to TRBJ2-5, with 9 bases lining up with TRBD2. This CDR3 contains 17 residues. J gave up 1 base and V 3 bases, and 12 bases lay outside the gene matches. CDR1 is SQVTM and CDR2 is ANQGSEA in the germline V gene. Here the CDR3 DNA reads TGCAGCGTTGACGGCCTAGCGGGGCCCATCCCCCAAGAGACCCAGTACTTC. Translating it yields CSVDGLAGPIPQETQYF.

A few counts support this clonotype. The chain recombines TRBV7-6 with TRBJ2-1; 10 bases are a match to TRBD2. Germline CDR1 is SGHVS and CDR2 is FNYEAQ. With 2 bases clipped from V and 8 bases from J, the junction kept 3 bases outside the gene matches. The CDR3 runs 14 residues. The CDR3 sequence: CASSLIAGGDEQFF. In DNA, the CDR3 is TGTGCCAGCAGCTTAATAGCGGGGGGAGATGAGCAGTTCTTC.

The J gene is TRBJ2-2, the V gene TRBV4-3; TRBD2 agrees at 10 bases. V dropped 0 bases and J dropped 1; count of bases not matched to a gene: 8. The CDR3 runs to 19 residues. Looked up from germline, CDR1 is LGHNA and CDR2 is YSLEER. The CDR3 DNA reads TGCGCCAGCAGCCAAGAGAATCTAGCGGGGGCTATGAACACCGGGGAGCTGTTTTTT. This encodes CASSQENLAGAMNTGELFF.

The chain uses TRBV7-2 and TRBJ1-6; D is possibly TRBD1 (6 bases). Germline values: CDR1 SGHTA, CDR2 FQGNSA. V was pared by 2 bases and J by 9 bases, with 14 bases between. This CDR3 has 15 amino acids. The CDR3 DNA reads TGTGCCAGCAGCTTAAGCGGGACAAATATTTCACCCCTCCACTTT. Translating it yields CASSLSGTNISPLHF.

The chain is built from TRBV20-1 and TRBJ2-1; D is unclear. The V end was cut by 4 bases, the J end by 7 bases, with 14 bases between. The CDR3 extends over 13 amino acids. Germline assignment: CDR1 DFQATT and CDR2 SNEGSKA (reference sequence). CDR3 residues: CSATDQTGNEQFF. In nucleotides, the CDR3 is TGCAGTGCTACAGATCAAACGGGTAATGAGCAGTTCTTC.

This clonotype was seen many times. The chain is built from TRBV21-1 and TRBJ2-1; TRBD1 was called by the table and not checked on the DNA. TRBV21-1 is designated a pseudogene. CDR3 size: 15 residues. CDR3 DNA sequence: TGTGCCAGCAGCTTTCCGGGGGGGCGTTCTAATGAGCAGTTCTTC. Amino acids: CASSFPGGRSNEQFF.